Following are 8 T cell receptor beta chains from one sample sequenced in a study of blood T cell repertoires in COVID-19. Assay used: immunoSEQ multiplex PCR; TCRdb lists only in-frame clones, some missing. Found here are approximately 60,000 clones, approximately 79% of them singletons; the top ten hold roughly 21%. The material sequenced was peripheral blood. The receptors were gathered from a woman aged 80 or over with active or convalescent COVID-19.

The chain uses TRBV5-1 and TRBJ1-4, with D perhaps matching TRBD1 (5 bases). The CDR3 covers 15 residues. Germline values: CDR1 SGHRS, CDR2 YFSETQ. V was cut by 3 bases and J by 3 bases, with 12 bases left in between. DNA of the CDR3: TGCGCCAGCAGCTGGGGGGACGGATCTAATGAAAAACTGTTTTTT. Amino acid sequence: CASSWGDGSNEKLFF.

This rearrangement joins TRBV18 to TRBJ1-6; 7 nucleotides match TRBD1. Germline trimming cut 2 bases from V and 7 bases from J; bases unmatched to any gene: 5. Germline CDR1 is KGHSH and CDR2 is LQKENI. The CDR3 length is 15 residues. The CDR3 loop reads CASSPGRDRNSPLHF. The CDR3 DNA reads TGTGCCAGCTCACCAGGCCGGGACAGAAATTCACCCCTCCACTTT.

Written as DNA, the CDR3 is TGTGCCAGCAGCTTAGAAGGGGGCGATTCCGAGCAGTACTTC. This encodes CASSLEGGDSEQYF. The rearrangement links TRBV11-3 to TRBJ2-7; 7 nucleotides line up with TRBD1. This CDR3 has 14 amino acids. CDR1 is SGHNT, CDR2 YENEEA, per germline. The V segment lost 0 bases and the J segment 6 bases; nucleotides outside the gene matches: 5.

In this sample, this clone turned up many times. J is TRBJ1-2 and V is TRBV2; D unresolved. The ends were cut back, 5 bases at V and 2 bases at J, with 12 bases in the middle. Germline-derived CDR1 and CDR2 are SNHLY and FYNNEI. This CDR3 has 14 residues. The CDR3 loop reads CASSPNRENYGYTF. The CDR3 DNA reads as TGTGCCAGCAGTCCCAACCGGGAGAACTATGGCTACACCTTC.

The chain employs TRBV7-2 and TRBJ2-6, with D perhaps matching TRBD2 (5 bases). Trimming removed 3 bases from V and 0 bases from J, with 6 bases in between. CDR1 SGHTA and CDR2 FQGNSA come from the germline V gene. The CDR3 covers 15 residues. The DNA of the CDR3 is TGTGCCAGCAGCTTCGGAGGCTCTGGGGCCAACGTCCTGACTTTC. It translates to CASSFGGSGANVLTF.

The chain employs TRBV7-9 and TRBJ2-5; 14 bases match TRBD2. Trimming at V came to 1 base and at J to 2 bases, leaving 3 bases not matched to a gene. Germline CDR1 reads SEHNR; CDR2 reads FQNEAQ (reference sequence). The CDR3 sequence is 17 residues long. The CDR3 here is CASSLGLAGGQQETQYF. CDR3 in DNA: TGTGCCAGCAGCTTAGGACTAGCGGGGGGGCAGCAAGAGACCCAGTACTTC.

This sequence joins TRBV7-9 and TRBJ2-2; 8 bases align to TRBD2. After removal of 3 bases from V and 4 bases from J, the junction contained 13 bases not matched to a gene. The germline gives CDR1 SEHNR, CDR2 FQNEAQ (reference sequence). The CDR3 is 18 residues long. The CDR3 coding sequence is TGTGCCAGCAGCTTTCCATTCTTTACGGGGGGGCGCACCGGGGAGCTGTTTTTT. Its translation: CASSFPFFTGGRTGELFF.

V and J are TRBV7-6 and TRBJ1-6; unclear D gene. The CDR3 extends over 14 amino acids. V lost 5 bases and J lost 5, with 10 bases in between. Germline V gene sequence: CDR1 SGHVS, CDR2 FNYEAQ. CDR3 amino acids: CASSPRLDNSPLHF. DNA for the CDR3: TGTGCCAGCAGCCCTCGACTTGATAATTCACCCCTCCACTTT.